This T cell receptor beta chain is drawn from a study of T cells in Graves' hyperthyroidism and ophthalmopathy (dated by TCRdb to between 2019 and 2020). Background for the entire study: Peripheral blood was sampled at the time of initial diagnosis, prior to any treatment. The paper describes TCR Vbeta CDR3 sequencing of more than 120 peripheral blood samples, made up of some 40 ophthalmopathy patients, more than 70 hyperthyroidism patients and 17 progressor patients. A discovery cohort of roughly 96 patients, approximately 44 with Graves' ophthalmopathy and approximately 55 with stable Graves' hyperthyroidism, was used to find distinguishing TCR V-J signatures. Prospective prediction of ophthalmopathy was tested in an independent validation cohort of fewer than 20 hyperthyroidism patients and 17 patients who later progressed to ophthalmopathy. The 100 or so discovery patients were randomly split 7:3 into training and test sets. In several Graves' hyperthyroidism patients, the study also compared T-cell repertoires from thyroid tissue with T-cell repertoires from blood. After blood sampling, hyperthyroidism patients were treated with methimazole at a starting dose of 30 mg daily, and ophthalmopathy patients were treated with high-dose intravenous methylprednisolone. Points the paper makes about the study in general: In validation, the model predicted progression to ophthalmopathy with approximately 69% sensitivity and approximately 78% specificity, a median of approximately 6.5 months before onset. In cross-validation, a model built on a 13 V-J signature told ophthalmopathy apart from stable hyperthyroidism with 85% to 90% sensitivity and about 81% specificity, and in testing the same model reached 80%/75%. Most expanded thyroid clonotypes (frequency above 0.001) were also detected in blood, a finding suggesting that blood repertoires may reflect thyroid immune responses. No statistical method was used to set the sample size in advance, and investigators knew the group allocation.

A note on this clonotype: Its antigen target is currently unknown. No base quality values were provided; no much bigger clone lies one nucleotide off.

Stable Graves' hyperthyroidism was defined as the absence of progression to ophthalmopathy over 18 months of follow-up. The hyperthyroidism patients were between 18 and 65 years old and newly diagnosed, with a disease duration of less than 2 months. Any patient with an uncontrolled infection, another autoimmune disease, pregnancy or lactation was excluded. Clinical symptoms, serum thyroxine and TRAb, thyroid ultrasound, and orbital computed tomography formed the basis for the diagnoses. PBMCs were separated from roughly 9.6 ml of fresh peripheral blood using Ficoll-Paque density gradient centrifugation. Total RNA was extracted with Trizol reagent, and quality was checked on an Agilent 2100 Bioanalyzer. V lost 3 bases and J lost 5 bases, and the count of bases not matched to a germline gene is 4. The CDR1 and CDR2 encoded by the germline V gene are SGHVS and FNYEAQ. The CDR3, from cysteine to phenylalanine, totals 15 residues. Here the CDR3 DNA is all that survives: 45 bases in frame from base 1.

The TCR beta CDR3 regions were amplified from the RNA transcripts. A first-round RT-PCR of the TCR CDR3 used the HTBI primer set with the Qiagen OneStep RT-PCR kit. Libraries were constructed in a second round of multiplex PCR, after which size selection and purification were performed. Paired-end sequencing of the libraries was performed with 100 bp reads on an Illumina HiSeq2000. The authors' pipeline ran thus. SOAPnuke was used to process the raw data, throwing out any read that contained adapters or uncalled bases, had a mean Phred below 15, or lacked an exact constant-primer or identifier match. High-quality paired reads were merged with COPE v1.2.5, and unique nucleotide sequences were defined as clonotypes. Clonotypes were aligned to IMGT TRBV, TRBD and TRBJ reference segments using MiTCR v1.1. The analysis was restricted to V-J combinations with a frequency above 0.0001, which together covered about 99% of the repertoires. The TCS score was defined as the ratio of F50 (clonal expansion) to E x V (chaos), calculated using BLOSUM62-based TCRdist between CDR3 peptides within each V-J. Welch's t-statistics and random forest reduced roughly 530 V-J features to roughly 13, which were used in a naive Bayes classifier (R e1071). TCRdb itself trimmed the public reads at Q25 with fastp, ran MiXCR and retained productive beta chains. CDR3 protein duplicates are merged, each entry listing the most common genes and DNA. None of the V and J calls come from the authors' own analysis; TCRdb made them. The sample table contains about 590,000 distinct CDR3 sequences; only one count was recorded for around 14% of them. The ten top clones hold approximately 7.4% of the sample.

Rearrangement joined TRBV7-6 to TRBJ2-1, with 10 bases matching TRBD2. The TCR comes from a young woman with Graves' hyperthyroidism. Sequencing was performed on blood. DNA sequence: TGTGCCAGCAGCTTGGGGACTAGCGCTAACAATGAGCAGTTCTTC. This gives the protein CASSLGTSANNEQFF.